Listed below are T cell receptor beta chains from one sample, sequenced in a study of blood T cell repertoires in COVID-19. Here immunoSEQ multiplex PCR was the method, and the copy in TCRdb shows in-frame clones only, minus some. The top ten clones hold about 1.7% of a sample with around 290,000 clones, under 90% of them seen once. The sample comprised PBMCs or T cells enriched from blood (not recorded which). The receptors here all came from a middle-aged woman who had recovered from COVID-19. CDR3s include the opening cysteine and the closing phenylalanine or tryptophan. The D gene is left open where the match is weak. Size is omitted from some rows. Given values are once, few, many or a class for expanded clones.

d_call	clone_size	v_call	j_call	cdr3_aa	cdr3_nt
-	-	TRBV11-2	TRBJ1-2	CASSLESGGNYGYTF	TGTGCCAGCAGCTTAGAGTCAGGTGGGAACTATGGCTACACCTTC
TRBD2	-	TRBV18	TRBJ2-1	CASSPPGTSGSPYNEQFF	TGTGCCAGCTCACCACCGGGGACTAGCGGGAGTCCCTACAATGAGCAGTTCTTC
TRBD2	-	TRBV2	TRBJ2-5	CASSQGLAGPQETQYF	TGTGCCAGCAGCCAGGGACTAGCGGGGCCCCAAGAGACCCAGTACTTC
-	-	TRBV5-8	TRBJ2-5	CASSSRETQYF	TGTGCCAGCAGCTCTCGGGAGACCCAGTACTTC
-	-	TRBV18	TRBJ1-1	CASSPPGGAFKNTEAFF	TGTGCCAGCTCACCCCCAGGCGGGGCCTTTAAGAACACTGAAGCTTTCTTT
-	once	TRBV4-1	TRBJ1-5	CASSYEVRRSNQPQHF	TGCGCCAGCAGCTACGAAGTTCGGCGGAGCAATCAGCCCCAGCATTTT
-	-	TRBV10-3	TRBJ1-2	CATLYNSNYGYTF	TGTGCCACCTTATACAACAGTAACTATGGCTACACCTTC
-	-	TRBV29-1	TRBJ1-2	CSVEFGSYGYTF	TGCAGCGTTGAGTTTGGCAGTTACGGCTACACCTTC
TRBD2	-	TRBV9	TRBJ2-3	CASTVGAGPTDTQYF	TGTGCCAGCACAGTTGGAGCGGGACCAACAGATACGCAGTATTTT
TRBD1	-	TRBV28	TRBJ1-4	CASSTTGATNEKLFF	TGTGCCAGCAGCACGACAGGGGCAACTAATGAAAAACTGTTTTTT
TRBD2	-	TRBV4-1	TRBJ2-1	CASSPRDSGVSYNEQFF	TGCGCCAGCAGCCCCCGGGATAGCGGGGTATCCTACAATGAGCAGTTCTTC
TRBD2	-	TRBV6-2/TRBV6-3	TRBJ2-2	CASSYSWSSGNTGELFF	TGTGCCAGCAGTTACTCGTGGTCTAGCGGGAACACCGGGGAGCTGTTTTTT
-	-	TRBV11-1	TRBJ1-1	CASSRGRNTEAFF	TGTGCCAGCAGCCGGGGGAGGAACACTGAAGCTTTCTTT
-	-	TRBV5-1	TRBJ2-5	CASSKGTDYGTQYF	TGCGCCAGCAGCAAAGGGACGGACTATGGGACCCAGTACTTC
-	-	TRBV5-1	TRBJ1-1	CASSLEAAGNTEAFF	TGCGCCAGCAGCTTGGAGGCAGCAGGGAACACTGAAGCTTTCTTT
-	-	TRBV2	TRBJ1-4	CASSVFTTNEKLFF	TGTGCCAGCAGTGTGTTTACAACTAATGAAAAACTGTTTTTT
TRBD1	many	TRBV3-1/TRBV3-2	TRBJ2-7	CASSHRRNRGLVNFSYEQYF	TGTGCCAGCAGCCATAGGAGGAACAGGGGGCTCGTAAATTTTTCCTACGAGCAGTACTTC
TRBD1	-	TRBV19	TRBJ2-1	CASSFRTGTTYNEQFF	TGTGCCAGTAGTTTTCGGACAGGGACCACCTACAATGAGCAGTTCTTC
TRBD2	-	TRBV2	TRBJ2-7	CATQWTSGEREQYF	TGTGCCACCCAATGGACTAGCGGGGAGCGCGAGCAGTACTTC
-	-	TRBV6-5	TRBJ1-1	CASSHGGHTEAFF	TGTGCCAGCAGCCACGGGGGTCACACTGAAGCTTTCTTT
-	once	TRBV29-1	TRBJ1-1	CSVEFGGRGGWDTEAFF	TGCAGCGTTGAATTCGGAGGGAGAGGAGGATGGGACACTGAAGCTTTCTTT
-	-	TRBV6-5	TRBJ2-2	CASVYRGTGELFF	TGTGCCAGCGTCTATAGGGGCACCGGGGAGCTGTTTTTT
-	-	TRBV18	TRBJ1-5	CASSPDSPNQPQHF	TGTGCCAGCTCACCGGACAGCCCCAATCAGCCCCAGCATTTT
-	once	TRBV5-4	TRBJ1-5	CASSRGGGSNQPQHF	TGTGCCAGCAGCCGGGGAGGAGGTAGCAATCAGCCCCAGCATTTT